The rows below give T cell receptor beta chains drawn from one sample of a study of HIV-infected patients and healthy controls. TCRdb re-derived calls from the 5' RACE reads in MiXCR, one entry per CDR3 protein. The sample includes approximately 10,000 distinct CDR3 sequences, 5.5% to 7% seen only once; the top ten take roughly 28%. Source: blood, taken during antiretroviral therapy. All receptors come from an adult with HIV infection. The donor label of this sample is uncertain. The CDR3 runs from the conserved cysteine through the conserved F or W. Fields, in order: D gene, J gene, V gene, clone size, CDR3 DNA, CDR3 protein. The D gene is left open where the match is weak. Expanded clones are given a class, and other clones once, few, many or no size at all.

D: NA
J: TRBJ2-4
V: TRBV6-1
size: many
DNA: TGTGCCAGCAGTCCCGATTCAACATCCAAAAACATTCAGTACTTC
CDR3: CASSPDSTSKNIQYF

D: NA
J: TRBJ2-1
V: TRBV7-9
size: few
DNA: TGTGCCAGCAGCTTAGTACTAGGCGATGAGCAGTTCTTC
CDR3: CASSLVLGDEQFF

D: NA
J: TRBJ2-7
V: TRBV12-3/TRBV12-4
size: many
DNA: TGTGCCAGCAGTTTTCTGGGCGAGCAGTACTTC
CDR3: CASSFLGEQYF

D: TRBD2
J: TRBJ2-1
V: TRBV5-1
size: many
DNA: TGCGCCAGCAGCTTGGTCCCAACAGCGGGAGCGGAGCAGTTCTTC
CDR3: CASSLVPTAGAEQFF

D: NA
J: TRBJ2-5
V: TRBV11-3
size: NA
DNA: TGTGCCAGCAGCATGTGGACCCTTGGAGAGACCCAGTACTTC
CDR3: CASSMWTLGETQYF

D: NA
J: TRBJ1-5
V: TRBV5-5
size: many
DNA: TGTGCCAGCAGCTTAGAGGGATGGGGCAATCAGCCCCAGCATTTT
CDR3: CASSLEGWGNQPQHF

D: TRBD2
J: TRBJ2-3
V: TRBV5-1
size: many
DNA: TGCGCCAGCAGCTTAGCGGGAGATCCCGGGGATACGCAGTATTTT
CDR3: CASSLAGDPGDTQYF

D: TRBD2
J: TRBJ2-7
V: TRBV29-1
size: medium-sized
DNA: TGCAGCGTTGAAGGCGGGGGGGTCGTACGCGAGCAGTACTTC
CDR3: CSVEGGGVVREQYF

D: NA
J: TRBJ2-3
V: TRBV7-2
size: many
DNA: TGTGCCAGCAGCCCCCAGGGGTCCACAGATACGCAGTATTTT
CDR3: CASSPQGSTDTQYF

D: TRBD1
J: TRBJ2-3
V: TRBV12-5
size: medium-sized
DNA: TGTGCTAGTGGTCTAGACAGGGTTTCATCAGATACGCAGTATTTT
CDR3: CASGLDRVSSDTQYF

D: NA
J: TRBJ2-7
V: TRBV29-1
size: many
DNA: TGCAGCGTTGCGCAGGCCGGGGCTGGCGAGCAGTACTTC
CDR3: CSVAQAGAGEQYF

D: NA
J: TRBJ2-1
V: TRBV7-8
size: many
DNA: TGTGCCAGCAGCTTAGATGATGGGGGGGCCTATACCGATGAGCAGTTCTTC
CDR3: CASSLDDGGAYTDEQFF

D: NA
J: TRBJ1-3
V: TRBV7-9
size: medium-sized
DNA: TGTGCCAGCAGCTTAGAGCAGGACACCATATATTTT
CDR3: CASSLEQDTIYF

D: NA
J: TRBJ1-5
V: TRBV29-1
size: medium-sized
DNA: TGCAGCGTTGACGGGGGGAATAGCAATCAGCCCCAGCATTTT
CDR3: CSVDGGNSNQPQHF

D: TRBD1
J: TRBJ1-2
V: TRBV20-1
size: medium-sized
DNA: TGCAGTGCTAGAGATCCCCGGGACAGGTCCTATGGCTACACCTTC
CDR3: CSARDPRDRSYGYTF

D: TRBD1
J: TRBJ1-4
V: TRBV20-1
size: many
DNA: TGCAGTGCTAGAGTGCTAGGACGGGACAGAAAAGAAAAACTGTTTTTT
CDR3: CSARVLGRDRKEKLFF

D: NA
J: TRBJ1-5
V: TRBV12-3/TRBV12-4
size: medium-sized
DNA: TGTGCCAGCAGTTTCGGGGGGCCCGATCAGCCCCAGCATTTT
CDR3: CASSFGGPDQPQHF

D: TRBD2
J: TRBJ2-7
V: TRBV4-2
size: many
DNA: TGTGCCAGCAGCCTACAGCGGGGGTCCCACGAGCAGTACTTC
CDR3: CASSLQRGSHEQYF

D: TRBD1
J: TRBJ2-7
V: TRBV6-5
size: many
DNA: TGTGCCAGCAGGCGAGGGGACAGGGCCCTATCCGAGCAGTACTTC
CDR3: CASRRGDRALSEQYF

D: TRBD2
J: TRBJ2-2
V: TRBV13
size: many
DNA: TGTGCCAGCAGCCTAGGCGGGGGCACCGGGGAGCTGTTTTTT
CDR3: CASSLGGGTGELFF

D: TRBD1
J: TRBJ2-7
V: TRBV27
size: many
DNA: TGTGCCAGCAGTTCGGGACAGACACTCTACGAGCAGTACTTC
CDR3: CASSSGQTLYEQYF

D: NA
J: TRBJ1-2
V: TRBV7-2
size: many
DNA: TGTGCCAGCCTTTCCCAACCCGGGTACTATGGCTACACCTTC
CDR3: CASLSQPGYYGYTF

D: NA
J: TRBJ2-6
V: TRBV6-6
size: medium-sized
DNA: TGTGCCAGCAGTTACTCGGTTCTGGTGGATGGGGCCAACGTCCTGACTTTC
CDR3: CASSYSVLVDGANVLTF

D: NA
J: TRBJ2-3
V: TRBV6-5
size: many
DNA: TGTGCCAGCAAAACTAGAGCAGATACGCAGTATTTT
CDR3: CASKTRADTQYF

D: TRBD1
J: TRBJ1-3
V: TRBV6-9
size: many
DNA: TGTGCCACCGTAGTGGGGACAGGGGGAACTGGAAACACCATATATTTT
CDR3: CATVVGTGGTGNTIYF

D: NA
J: TRBJ2-5
V: TRBV7-6
size: many
DNA: TGTGCCAGCAGCTTCGGGGAACAAGAGACCCAGTACTTC
CDR3: CASSFGEQETQYF

D: NA
J: TRBJ1-1
V: TRBV29-1
size: NA
DNA: TGCAGCGTCCCCGATGGGGGGGCTGAAGCTTTCTTT
CDR3: CSVPDGGAEAFF

D: NA
J: TRBJ2-7
V: TRBV5-1
size: many
DNA: TGCGCCAGCAGCTTGGTGCAGACAGGAGCCCGCGAGCAGTACTTC
CDR3: CASSLVQTGAREQYF

D: NA
J: TRBJ2-7
V: TRBV19
size: many
DNA: TGTGCCCGAATTAGTTCGAACTTAAACTCCTACGAGCAGTACTTC
CDR3: CARISSNLNSYEQYF

D: TRBD1
J: TRBJ2-2
V: TRBV13
size: many
DNA: TGTGCCAGCAGCTTAGAGGGACAGGGGAACACCGGGGAGCTGTTTTTT
CDR3: CASSLEGQGNTGELFF

D: NA
J: TRBJ1-2
V: TRBV29-1
size: few
DNA: TGCAGCGTTACCAGGACTAACTATGGCTACACCTTC
CDR3: CSVTRTNYGYTF

D: NA
J: TRBJ2-3
V: TRBV12-3/TRBV12-4
size: many
DNA: TGTGCCAGCAGTTTGGGGGGCTCGGGCACAGATACGCAGTATTTT
CDR3: CASSLGGSGTDTQYF

D: TRBD2
J: TRBJ2-3
V: TRBV6-5
size: NA
DNA: TGTGCCAGCAGTTACTCGGGACTAGCGGGAGGTTTAGGCACAGATACGCAGTATTTT
CDR3: CASSYSGLAGGLGTDTQYF

D: NA
J: TRBJ1-5
V: TRBV2
size: many
DNA: TGTGCCAGCAGTGGTGCCCTGGGAAATCAGCCCCAGCATTTT
CDR3: CASSGALGNQPQHF

D: NA
J: TRBJ1-5
V: TRBV6-2/TRBV6-3
size: many
DNA: TGTGCCAGCAGTTACTGGGCCGGACCGAATCAGCCCCAGCATTTT
CDR3: CASSYWAGPNQPQHF

D: NA
J: TRBJ2-3
V: TRBV18
size: many
DNA: TGTGCCAGCTCACCACGGCAGAGTAGCACAGATACGCAGTATTTT
CDR3: CASSPRQSSTDTQYF

D: TRBD1
J: TRBJ2-5
V: TRBV29-1
size: many
DNA: TGCAGCGTTGAAGGAACAGGGGACAGGACCCAGTACTTC
CDR3: CSVEGTGDRTQYF

D: TRBD2
J: TRBJ2-3
V: TRBV7-8
size: many
DNA: TGTGCCAGCAGCTTACTAGTAGGGGGGCTAGCGGGAGAGACGCAGTATTTT
CDR3: CASSLLVGGLAGETQYF

D: NA
J: TRBJ2-5
V: TRBV20-1
size: medium-sized
DNA: TGCAGTGCTAGATCTGGGGGTGAAGAGACCCAGTACTTC
CDR3: CSARSGGEETQYF

D: NA
J: TRBJ2-7
V: TRBV20-1
size: NA
DNA: TGCAGTGCCAGTCTCCGGGGCTACGAGCAGTACTTC
CDR3: CSASLRGYEQYF

D: TRBD1
J: TRBJ1-1
V: TRBV7-2
size: many
DNA: TGTGCCAGCAGCTTAGGAGACAGGGTGTTTGCTTTCTTT
CDR3: CASSLGDRVFAFF

D: TRBD2
J: TRBJ2-4
V: TRBV10-3
size: many
DNA: TGTGCCATCAGTGAGTCTGGACTAGCGGGGGGGGAAGCCAAAAACATTCAGTACTTC
CDR3: CAISESGLAGGEAKNIQYF

D: NA
J: TRBJ2-4
V: TRBV12-5
size: many
DNA: TGTGCTAGTGGGGACCAAGAGGACATTCAGTACTTC
CDR3: CASGDQEDIQYF

D: NA
J: TRBJ1-2
V: TRBV20-1
size: many
DNA: TGCAGTGCCTGGGACACCTCCTATGGCTACACCTTC
CDR3: CSAWDTSYGYTF

D: NA
J: TRBJ1-5
V: TRBV6-5
size: many
DNA: TGTGCCAGCAGTTTGGCCGTTTCTAGCAATCAGCCCCAGCATTTT
CDR3: CASSLAVSSNQPQHF

D: TRBD1
J: TRBJ1-1
V: TRBV6-5
size: many
DNA: TGTGCCAGCAGTCGGGACAGGTCCCATAACACTGAAGCTTTCTTT
CDR3: CASSRDRSHNTEAFF

D: TRBD1
J: TRBJ1-2
V: TRBV3-1
size: many
DNA: TGTGCCAGCAGCCAGGCCGACAGGGCTAATAGTGGCTACACCTTC
CDR3: CASSQADRANSGYTF

D: TRBD1
J: TRBJ1-1
V: TRBV4-3
size: NA
DNA: TGCGCCAGCAGCCCCTCGAAGGGGGCAGGCACTGAAGCTTTCTTT
CDR3: CASSPSKGAGTEAFF

D: NA
J: TRBJ2-1
V: TRBV7-3
size: many
DNA: TGTGCCAGCAGCCAATTACCAAGCTCCTACAATGAGCAGTTCTTC
CDR3: CASSQLPSSYNEQFF

D: TRBD2
J: TRBJ2-7
V: TRBV20-1
size: many
DNA: TGCAGTGCCGAGGAAAGCGGGAGGAGGTCCGTCGCGAGTGAGCAGTACTTC
CDR3: CSAEESGRRSVASEQYF

D: TRBD2
J: TRBJ2-3
V: TRBV12-3/TRBV12-4
size: many
DNA: TGTGCCAGCAGTTCCTCTACTAGCGGGGCGGCGGGGGATACGCAGTATTTT
CDR3: CASSSSTSGAAGDTQYF

D: NA
J: TRBJ1-2
V: TRBV6-6
size: NA
DNA: TGTGCCAGCAGAGTGGACGGAACAATTTATGGCTACACCTTC
CDR3: CASRVDGTIYGYTF

D: TRBD2
J: TRBJ2-6
V: TRBV12-3/TRBV12-4
size: NA
DNA: TGTGCCAGCAGTCCGGATGCCACCGGGACTAGAAATACGGGGGCCAACGTCCTGACTTTC
CDR3: CASSPDATGTRNTGANVLTF

D: TRBD1
J: TRBJ1-5
V: TRBV19
size: medium-sized
DNA: TGTGCCAGTAGTACGGGACAGGTGCGCAATCAGCCCCAGCATTTT
CDR3: CASSTGQVRNQPQHF

D: NA
J: TRBJ2-3
V: TRBV7-9
size: many
DNA: TGTGCCAGCAGCTTAGATGGTACGCAGTATTTT
CDR3: CASSLDGTQYF

D: NA
J: TRBJ2-3
V: TRBV20-1
size: many
DNA: TGCAGTGCTAGAGTTTTGGGGGATACGCAGTATTTT
CDR3: CSARVLGDTQYF

D: NA
J: TRBJ2-1
V: TRBV4-2
size: medium-sized
DNA: TGTGCCAGCAGCTCCCCCCCGGGGGGCCCTACATGGGAGCAGTTCTTC
CDR3: CASSSPPGGPTWEQFF

D: NA
J: TRBJ1-5
V: TRBV7-2
size: many
DNA: TGTGCCAGCAGCTTAGTGTTACAGGGCAATCAGCCCCAGCATTTT
CDR3: CASSLVLQGNQPQHF

D: NA
J: TRBJ2-7
V: TRBV30
size: many
DNA: TGTGCCTGGAGTGAGGGGGACTATCTCGGTGCCTACGAGCAGTACTTC
CDR3: CAWSEGDYLGAYEQYF